Shown below are 21 T cell receptor beta chains from a single sample sequenced in a study of OX40 agonist ivuxolimab in advanced cancers. Some clones are missing from TCRdb's copy, which holds only in-frame ones; the method was immunoSEQ multiplex PCR. The top ten clones hold around 3.7% of a sample with roughly 60,000 clones, 70% to 90% of them seen once. The sequences come from CD4+ or CD8+ T cells sorted from blood, collected in a trial of the OX40 agonist ivuxolimab. These receptors were collected from an adult with an advanced solid tumor such as melanoma, head and neck, liver or kidney cancer.

The gene calls are TRBV5-6 and TRBJ1-1; unclear D gene. Trimming removed 2 bases at V and 2 bases at J, with 13 bases between. The CDR3 has 15 residues. Germline CDR1 reads SGHDT; CDR2 reads YYEEEE. The CDR3 sequence: CASSFRSSGNTEAFF. The CDR3 bases are TGTGCCAGCAGCTTCCGCTCCAGCGGAAACACTGAAGCTTTCTTT.

The chain couples TRBV5-1 to TRBJ1-5; D is possibly TRBD1 (5 bases). V lost 1 base to trimming and J lost 1 base, with 9 bases between them. CDR1 is SGHRS and CDR2 is YFSETQ in the germline V gene. This CDR3 has 15 amino acids. The CDR3 loop reads CASSLRGDSNQPQHF. The CDR3 DNA is TGCGCCAGCAGCTTGAGGGGCGACAGCAATCAGCCCCAGCATTTT. Drawing the rest from reference TRBV5-1 and TRBJ1-5, the complete variable domain is KAGVTQTPRYLIKTRGQQVTLSCSPISGHRSVSWYQQTPGQGLQFLFEYFSETQRNKGNFPGRFSGRQFSNSRSEMNVSTLELGDSALYLCASSLRGDSNQPQHFGDGTRLSIL.

The V gene is TRBV19, the J gene TRBJ1-5; tentative D call: TRBD1 (5 bases). In germline, CDR1 is LNHDA, CDR2 SQIVND (reference sequence). V was pared by 4 bases and J by 8 bases, with 18 bases between. The CDR3 has 15 amino acids. The CDR3 sequence: CASSTPAGRYEPQHF. Written as DNA, the CDR3 is TGTGCCAGTAGTACCCCGGCAGGGCGGTATGAGCCCCAGCATTTT.

The V and J genes are TRBV7-8 and TRBJ2-7; 8 bases map to TRBD1. J was trimmed by 6 bases and V by 3 bases; bases with no gene match: 10. CDR3 size: 15 residues. The V gene's germline CDR1 is SGHVS and CDR2 FQNEAQ. CDR3 loop: CASSFVPGQVGEQYF. The CDR3, as DNA: TGTGCCAGCAGCTTCGTGCCGGGACAGGTCGGCGAGCAGTACTTC.

This chain links TRBV5-6 with TRBJ2-7; TRBD2 might be the D (5 bases). V was cut by 6 bases and J by 7 bases, with 14 bases left in between. The CDR3 extends over 12 amino acids. The germline gives CDR1 SGHDT, CDR2 YYEEEE. Here the CDR3 reads CASTREPGEQYF. DNA for the CDR3: TGTGCCAGCACTAGGGAACCGGGGGAGCAGTACTTC. Full variable domain (rest looked up from reference TRBV5-6 and TRBJ2-7): DAGVTQSPTHLIKTRGQQVTLRCSPKSGHDTVSWYQQALGQGPQFIFQYYEEEERQRGNFPDRFSGHQFPNYSSELNVNALLLGDSALYLCASTREPGEQYFGPGTRLTVT.

The chain couples TRBV6-5 to TRBJ2-7; perhaps TRBD2 as D (7 bases). CDR3 length equals 14 residues. CDR1 and CDR2 (germline): MNHEY, SVGAGI. V was pared by 5 bases and J by 1 base, with 12 bases between. The CDR3 nucleotides read TGTGCCAGCAGTCTAAGGGGGGGATCCTACGAGCAGTACTTC. It is translated as CASSLRGGSYEQYF.

The gene calls are TRBV19 and TRBJ2-5; D not certain. CDR1 and CDR2 (germline): LNHDA, SQIVND (reference sequence). This CDR3 is built from 15 residues. V was clipped by 1 base and J by 5 bases, with 14 bases between them. The CDR3 nucleotides are TGTGCCAGTAGTATAGGGTACGCCCTGCGGGAGACCCAGTACTTC. Amino acid sequence: CASSIGYALRETQYF. Variable domain in full (rest from reference TRBV19 and TRBJ2-5): DGGITQSPKYLFRKEGQNVTLSCEQNLNHDAMYWYRQDPGQGLRLIYYSQIVNDFQKGDIAEGYSVSREKKESFPLTVTSAQKNPTAFYLCASSIGYALRETQYFGPGTRLLVL.

The rearrangement uses TRBV11-2 and TRBJ2-7; D is uncertain. CDR1 and CDR2 from the germline V gene are SGHAT and FQNNGV. V was cut by 6 bases and J by 3 bases, with 9 bases left in between. CDR3 length: 12 amino acids. In nucleotides, the CDR3 is TGTGCCAGCAGGGGTGGCTACTACGAGCAGTACTTC. This sequence encodes CASRGGYYEQYF.

V and J are TRBV6-5 and TRBJ1-6; 7 bases are shared with TRBD1. CDR1 is MNHEY and CDR2 is SVGAGI in the germline V gene. CDR3 length equals 15 residues. V shed 5 bases, J shed 6 bases, and the junction held 7 bases outside the gene matches. The CDR3 loop is CASSLTGTANSPLHF. The CDR3, as DNA: TGTGCCAGCAGTCTTACCGGGACAGCTAATTCACCCCTCCACTTT.

The CDR3 nucleotides read TGTGCCAGCAGTGAAGCGGAGAACAGGAAGAATTCACCCCTCCACTTT. Protein product: CASSEAENRKNSPLHF. V gene TRBV2 combines with J gene TRBJ1-6; D may be TRBD1 (5 bases). Trimming cost V 0 bases and J 7 bases, with 13 bases left between them. This CDR3 has 16 amino acids. Germline CDR1 and CDR2: SNHLY and FYNNEI.

The chain carries TRBV10-3 and TRBJ1-1; D is undetermined. CDR3 length: 12 residues. Trimming took 6 bases from V and 2 from J, leaving 7 bases between them. Germline CDR1 and CDR2: ENHRY and SYGVKD. DNA for the CDR3: TGTGCCATCAGGAGCCCCAACACTGAAGCTTTCTTT. This encodes CAIRSPNTEAFF.

On this clone itself: Other DNA variants within this sample encode the same CDR3. V gene TRBV11-2 combines with J gene TRBJ1-1; D is ambiguous. The CDR3 is 16 residues long. Trimming removed 5 bases from V and 0 bases from J, with 16 bases in between. Looked up from germline, CDR1 is SGHAT and CDR2 is FQNNGV. The chain's CDR3 is CASSLARPGLNTEAFF. In DNA, the CDR3 is TGTGCCAGCAGCCTGGCCCGGCCAGGCCTGAACACTGAAGCTTTCTTT.

The V and J genes are TRBV10-3 and TRBJ1-1; the D is unclear. Trimming pared 3 bases from V and 9 bases from J, leaving 11 bases between. Germline values: CDR1 ENHRY, CDR2 SYGVKD. This CDR3 contains 12 residues. This chain's CDR3 is CAISESFEKAFF. The DNA of the CDR3 is TGTGCCATCAGTGAATCTTTTGAAAAAGCTTTCTTT.

This chain connects TRBV10-3 to TRBJ2-4, with D possibly being TRBD2 (5 bases). This CDR3 spans 14 amino acids. Trimming took 3 bases from V and 6 from J, leaving 12 bases between them. From germline, CDR1 is ENHRY and CDR2 SYGVKD. The CDR3 protein is CAISEGYRGNIQYF. CDR3 bases: TGTGCCATCAGTGAAGGGTACCGGGGAAACATTCAGTACTTC.

The chain is built from TRBV27 and TRBJ1-1, with D hard to call. The CDR3 is 15 residues long. Germline V gene lookup returns CDR1 MNHEY and CDR2 SMNVEV (reference sequence). The ends were cut back, 1 base at V and 4 bases at J, with 13 bases in the middle. CDR3 residues: CASSLYGDLGTEAFF. In DNA form, the CDR3 reads TGTGCCAGCAGTTTATATGGAGATTTGGGCACTGAAGCTTTCTTT.

CDR3 loop: CASSLLRSGSGGYTF. CDR3 sequence (DNA): TGTGCCAGCAGTTTATTGAGGTCGGGGAGTGGTGGCTACACCTTC. The chain couples TRBV28 to TRBJ1-2; D call uncertain. The CDR3 is 15 residues long. With 1 base removed from V and 7 bases from J, the gap between germline ends came to 16 bases. CDR1 is MDHEN, CDR2 SYDVKM, per germline.

The rearrangement uses TRBV7-2 and TRBJ2-3; 9 nucleotides align to TRBD2. The CDR3 runs to 16 residues. V trimming: 6 bases; J trimming: 1 base; junction bases outside the gene matches: 8. Germline CDR1 is SGHTA and CDR2 is FQGNSA. Here the CDR3 reads CASSYRRTSGTDTQYF. The CDR3 region has the DNA TGTGCCAGCAGTTACCGCCGGACTAGCGGCACAGATACGCAGTATTTT.

As concerns this clone: Compared with germline, one end of the junction differs, possibly owing to a read error. This chain links TRBV7-7 with TRBJ2-1, with TRBD1 matching 12 bases. CDR3 size: 16 residues. In germline, CDR1 is SSHAT, CDR2 FNYEAQ (reference sequence). CDR3 region: CASSELRGQGANEQFF. The CDR3, as DNA: TGTGCTAGCAGCGAGCTACGGGGACAGGGGGCCAATGAGCAGTTCTTC. Full variable domain (remainder filled in from reference TRBV7-7 and TRBJ2-1): GAGVSQSPRYKVTKRGQDVTLRCDPISSHATLYWYQQALGQGPEFLTYFNYEAQPDKSGLPSDRFSAERPEGSISTLTIQRTEQRDSAMYRCASSELRGQGANEQFFGPGTRLTVL.

This sequence joins TRBV5-1 and TRBJ2-7; no firm D call. The V and J ends lost 1 base and 2 bases respectively, with 10 bases between them. The CDR3 is 14 residues long. Per germline, CDR1 SGHRS and CDR2 YFSETQ. The CDR3 here is CASSLMDGAYEQYF. The CDR3 DNA follows: TGCGCCAGCAGCTTGATGGACGGAGCCTACGAGCAGTACTTC. Based on the CDR3 plus reference TRBV5-1 and TRBJ2-7, the full variable domain is KAGVTQTPRYLIKTRGQQVTLSCSPISGHRSVSWYQQTPGQGLQFLFEYFSETQRNKGNFPGRFSGRQFSNSRSEMNVSTLELGDSALYLCASSLMDGAYEQYFGPGTRLTVT.

The chain carries TRBV11-2 and TRBJ1-1; D is unresolved. CDR1 and CDR2 (germline): SGHAT, FQNNGV. V was clipped by 0 bases and J by 3 bases, with 14 bases between them. There are 16 residues in the CDR3. The CDR3 region is CASSLEVFSRDTEAFF. In nucleotides, the CDR3 is TGTGCCAGCAGCTTAGAGGTCTTTTCAAGGGACACTGAAGCTTTCTTT.

The chain combines TRBV7-2 with TRBJ2-3; 8 bases are a match to TRBD1. The germline V gene encodes CDR1 SGHTA and CDR2 FQGNSA. The J segment lost 7 bases and the V segment lost 4 bases, leaving 10 bases of the junction unmatched. CDR3 length equals 15 residues. The CDR3 here is CASSSGGSDPYTQYF. For the CDR3, the DNA is TGTGCCAGCAGCTCAGGGGGCTCAGACCCGTATACGCAGTATTTT.